Below, 21 T cell receptor beta chains from the same sample are listed, as sequenced in a study of T cell responses to AZD1222 COVID-19 vaccine. Generated by immunoSEQ multiplex PCR, the TCRdb table keeps only in-frame clones and is missing some. The sample lists about 160,000 clones, 88% occurring once. Material: peripheral blood, obtained on day 0 of AZD1222 vaccination. These TCRs come from an adult in good health.

V is TRBV3-1 (or the pseudogene TRBV3-2) and J is TRBJ2-7; perhaps TRBD1 as D (6 bases). This CDR3 contains 16 residues. The V gene lost 1 base and the J gene lost 3 bases, with 16 bases spanning the gap. Germline lookup yields CDR1 LGHDT and CDR2 YNNKEL (reference sequence). DNA for the CDR3: TGTGCCAGCAGCCAAGCGACGGACAGACTGTTCTACGAGCAGTACTTC. It is translated as CASSQATDRLFYEQYF.

The chain joins TRBV4-3 to TRBJ2-6; TRBD2 matches at 13 bases. CDR3 length: 21 residues. Germline V CDR1 and CDR2: LGHNA, YSLEER. Unmatched junction bases numbered 10, after V lost 2 bases and J lost 0 bases. CDR3 DNA sequence: TGCGCCAGCAGCCAACGACTAGCGGGAGGCCCTTTACTCTCTGGGGCCAACGTCCTGACTTTC. It specifies CASSQRLAGGPLLSGANVLTF.

The chain recombines TRBV11-3 with TRBJ1-3; unclear D gene. Trimming shortened V by 2 bases and J by 0 bases, and 5 bases separated the two germline ends. CDR1 and CDR2 (germline): SGHNT, YENEEA. The CDR3 covers 14 residues. Here the CDR3 reads CASSLNPSGNTIYF. DNA of the CDR3: TGTGCCAGCAGCTTAAACCCCTCTGGAAACACCATATATTTT.

This chain links TRBV18 with TRBJ2-3; D not resolved. The germline CDR1 and CDR2 sequences are KGHSH and LQKENI. The CDR3 spans 14 residues. V was shortened by 2 bases and J by 2 bases, with 8 bases between the two germline ends. The CDR3 reads CASSPTTNTDTQYF. CDR3 nucleotides: TGTGCCAGCTCACCAACGACGAACACAGATACGCAGTATTTT.

The chain is built from TRBV7-2 and TRBJ2-2; 8 bases fit TRBD2. The CDR3 consists of 17 residues. CDR1 SGHTA and CDR2 FQGNSA come from the germline V gene. V shed 4 bases, J shed 3 bases, and the junction held 10 bases outside the gene matches. CDR3 coding DNA: TGTGCCAGCAGCTCCACCTTGACTAGCGTGGACACCGGGGAGCTGTTTTTT. Its translation is CASSSTLTSVDTGELFF. Supplemented by reference TRBV7-2 and TRBJ2-2, the full variable domain reads GAGVSQSPSNKVTEKGKDVELRCDPISGHTALYWYRQSLGQGLEFLIYFQGNSAPDKSGLPSDRFSAERTGGSVSTLTIQRTQQEDSAVYLCASSSTLTSVDTGELFFGEGSRLTVL.

The chain is built from TRBV4-3 and TRBJ1-1, with D unclear. The CDR3 is 15 residues long. Per the germline V gene, CDR1 is LGHNA and CDR2 is YSLEER. Trimming pared 1 base from V and 5 bases from J, leaving 14 bases between. The CDR3 DNA follows: TGCGCCAGCAGCCAAGCTCTGGGAAGTTGGACTGAAGCTTTCTTT. Amino acids: CASSQALGSWTEAFF.

V usage is TRBV6-1 and J usage is TRBJ1-2; D is ambiguous. Between the trimmed V and J ends, which lost 0 bases and 7 bases, there was a span of 21 bases. The CDR3 is 17 amino acids. Germline V gene data show CDR1 as MNHNS and CDR2 as SASEGT. CDR3 region: CASSEALNVPGGIGYTF. The DNA for the CDR3 is TGTGCCAGCAGTGAAGCGCTTAATGTCCCTGGAGGGATTGGCTACACCTTC.

The chain joins TRBV5-6 to TRBJ2-2; 7 bases line up with TRBD1. V shed 4 bases and J 7 bases; nucleotides not matched to a gene: 13. This CDR3 region has 16 residues. CDR1 and CDR2 from the germline V gene are SGHDT and YYEEEE. CDR3 loop: CASSPLRQGWGGELFF. The CDR3 bases are TGTGCCAGCAGCCCCCTCAGACAGGGATGGGGCGGGGAGCTGTTTTTT.

The chain joins TRBV18 to TRBJ1-5, with 9 bases that match TRBD1. This CDR3 is 15 amino acids long. The trim removed 6 bases at V and 4 bases at J, leaving 7 bases unmatched. Per germline, CDR1 KGHSH and CDR2 LQKENI. The CDR3 coding sequence is TGTGCCAGCTCCCTATCCGGGACAGGGAATCAGCCCCAGCATTTT. Protein: CASSLSGTGNQPQHF.

This sequence joins TRBV29-1 and TRBJ2-1, with 9 bases matching TRBD2. CDR3 size: 15 residues. J lost 8 bases, V lost 2 bases, and 10 bases had no gene match. Germline loops: CDR1 SQVTM, CDR2 ANQGSEA. The CDR3 protein is CSVESAGGPVYEQFF. CDR3 bases: TGCAGCGTTGAATCCGCGGGAGGGCCCGTATATGAGCAGTTCTTC.

This rearrangement joins TRBV5-4 to TRBJ1-5, with D maybe TRBD1 (6 bases). The CDR3 is made up of 15 amino acids. Germline V gene sequence: CDR1 SGHNT, CDR2 YYREEE (reference sequence). Trimming took off 4 bases at V and 5 bases at J, with 16 bases between the two ends. In nucleotides, the CDR3 is TGTGCCAGCAGCCAGCGAGGACAGAGTTATCAGCCCCAGCATTTT. Its protein is CASSQRGQSYQPQHF.

The rearrangement joins TRBV29-1 to TRBJ2-3, with D possibly being TRBD1 or TRBD2 (5 bases each). The CDR3 totals 11 residues. Germline V lookup: CDR1 SQVTM, CDR2 ANQGSEA. V was cut by 6 bases and J by 6 bases, with 10 bases left in between. CDR3 region: CSVPWGDTQYF. CDR3 in DNA: TGCAGCGTGCCCTGGGGGGATACGCAGTATTTT.

This chain connects TRBV4-2 to TRBJ2-7; no reliable D call. In germline, CDR1 is LGHNA, CDR2 YNFKEQ. CDR3 size: 14 residues. V dropped 0 bases and J dropped 2 bases, with 8 bases sitting between them. The CDR3 region has the DNA TGTGCCAGCAGCCAAGAATCCTCGGCCTACGAGCAGTACTTC. Translated, it gives CASSQESSAYEQYF.

The chain joins TRBV9 to TRBJ2-3; D perhaps matches TRBD2 (5 bases). CDR1 and CDR2 from the germline V gene are SGDLS and YYNGEE. The CDR3 sequence is 18 residues long. Trimming left V 0 bases short and J 0 bases short, with 17 bases between. CDR3 loop: CASSVGGGRRISTDTQYF. As DNA, the CDR3 is TGTGCCAGCAGCGTAGGTGGAGGCAGGAGAATTAGCACAGATACGCAGTATTTT.

The chain employs TRBV3-1 (or the pseudogene TRBV3-2) and TRBJ2-2, with 11 bases that match TRBD1. Germline lookup yields CDR1 LGHDT and CDR2 YNNKEL (reference sequence). This CDR3 is 16 amino acids long. The V gene end was trimmed by 1 base and the J gene end by 7 bases; junction bases not matched to a gene: 5. The CDR3 reads CASSQGDRGIVGELFF. CDR3 in DNA: TGTGCCAGCAGCCAAGGGGACAGGGGGATAGTCGGGGAGCTGTTTTTT.

This rearrangement joins TRBV10-3 to TRBJ1-2; D unresolved. V was cut by 0 bases and J by 10 bases, with 3 bases left in between. CDR3 length: 10 amino acids. Germline V gives CDR1 ENHRY, CDR2 SYGVKD. CDR3 sequence (DNA): TGTGCCATCAGTGAGTCGACCTACACCTTC. This translates into CAISESTYTF.

On this clone itself: Lacking the conserved final phenylalanine or tryptophan, this CDR3 likely reflects a read error. The limits of the CDR3 on the DNA are not certain, so only TCRdb's listed CDR3 is given. The chain uses TRBV1 and TRBJ1-2; the table's D gene call, TRBD1, was not cross checked with the DNA. TRBV1 constitutes a pseudogene. The CDR3 contains 10 residues when both ends are counted. The CDR3 is CTSSPRDRAS.

The rearrangement joins TRBV19 to TRBJ1-1; weak D call: TRBD1 (5 bases). This CDR3 spans 13 amino acids. Germline V gene sequence: CDR1 LNHDA, CDR2 SQIVND (reference sequence). V was cut by 6 bases and J by 1 base, with 9 bases left in between. The CDR3: CASSLGPNTEAFF. The CDR3 coding sequence is TGTGCCAGTAGCCTGGGGCCGAACACTGAAGCTTTCTTT.

This sequence joins TRBV7-9 and TRBJ2-3; 9 bases are shared with TRBD2. V dropped 4 bases and J dropped 7; count of bases not matched to a gene: 9. The CDR3 runs 15 residues. Germline V CDR1 and CDR2: SEHNR, FQNEAQ (reference sequence). The CDR3 DNA is TGTGCCAGCAGCTCCCTAGCGGGAAAAAGGAATACGCAGTATTTT. It translates to CASSSLAGKRNTQYF.

This chain connects TRBV19 to TRBJ2-7; possible D gene TRBD1, 5 bases. The CDR3 is 16 residues long. Germline lookup yields CDR1 LNHDA and CDR2 SQIVND (reference sequence). V gave up 3 bases and J gave up 6 bases, with 21 bases separating them. The CDR3 coding sequence is TGTGCCAGTAGTATCTCGTTGTCCGGCAGGGCCCTCGAGCAGTACTTC. Translation gives CASSISLSGRALEQYF.

The chain couples TRBV28 to TRBJ1-3; D is perhaps TRBD1 (6 bases). The CDR3 length is 16 residues. Germline V CDR1 and CDR2: MDHEN, SYDVKM. Trimming pared 6 bases from V and 4 bases from J, leaving 19 bases between. In nucleotides, the CDR3 is TGTGCCAGCAGCCCCCTCCGGTACAGGGTCGGAAACACCATATATTTT. Protein sequence: CASSPLRYRVGNTIYF.